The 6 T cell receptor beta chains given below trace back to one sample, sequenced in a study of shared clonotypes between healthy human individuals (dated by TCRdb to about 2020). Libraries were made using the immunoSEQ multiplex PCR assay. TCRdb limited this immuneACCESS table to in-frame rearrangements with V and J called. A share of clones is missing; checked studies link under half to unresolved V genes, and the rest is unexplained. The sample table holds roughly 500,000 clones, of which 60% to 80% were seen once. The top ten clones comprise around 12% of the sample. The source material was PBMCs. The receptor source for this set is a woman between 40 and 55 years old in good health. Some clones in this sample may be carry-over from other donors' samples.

CDR3 region: CASSLTSGRAQIYNEQFF. The CDR3 DNA is TGTGCCAGCAGCTTGACTAGCGGGAGGGCCCAAATCTACAATGAGCAGTTCTTC. The gene calls are TRBV7-2 and TRBJ2-1, with TRBD2 identical over 14 bases. The V and J ends lost 3 bases and 3 bases, in that order; junction bases with no gene match: 7. The CDR3 totals 18 residues. The germline V gene has CDR1 SGHTA and CDR2 FQGNSA.

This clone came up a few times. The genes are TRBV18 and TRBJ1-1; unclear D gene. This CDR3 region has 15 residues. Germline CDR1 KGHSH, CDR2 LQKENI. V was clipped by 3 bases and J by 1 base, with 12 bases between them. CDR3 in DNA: TGTGCCAGCTCACCCATGGGTGGGGAGAACACTGAAGCTTTCTTT. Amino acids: CASSPMGGENTEAFF.

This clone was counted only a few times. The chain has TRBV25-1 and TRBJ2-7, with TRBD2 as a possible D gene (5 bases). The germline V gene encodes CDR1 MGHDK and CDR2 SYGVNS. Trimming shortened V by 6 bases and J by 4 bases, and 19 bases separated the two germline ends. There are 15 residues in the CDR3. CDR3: CASRPPPGNRYEQYF. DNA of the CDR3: TGTGCCAGCAGACCCCCCCCGGGGAACCGGTACGAGCAGTACTTC.

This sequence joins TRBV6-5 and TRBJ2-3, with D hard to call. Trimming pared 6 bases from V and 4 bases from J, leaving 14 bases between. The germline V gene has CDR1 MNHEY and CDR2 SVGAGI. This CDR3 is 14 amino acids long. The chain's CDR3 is CASSDPYGADTQYF. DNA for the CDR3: TGTGCCAGCAGCGACCCTTATGGGGCAGATACGCAGTATTTT.

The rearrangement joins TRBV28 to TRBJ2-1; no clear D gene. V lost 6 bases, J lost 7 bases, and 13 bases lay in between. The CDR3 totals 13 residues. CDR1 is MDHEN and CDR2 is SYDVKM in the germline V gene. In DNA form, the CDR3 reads TGTGCCAGCAGCTTCCCTGGATCTAATGAGCAGTTCTTC. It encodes CASSFPGSNEQFF.

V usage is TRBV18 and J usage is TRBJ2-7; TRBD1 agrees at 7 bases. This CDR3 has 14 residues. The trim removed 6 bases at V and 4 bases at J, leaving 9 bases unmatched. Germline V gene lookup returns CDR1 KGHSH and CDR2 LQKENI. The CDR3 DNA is TGTGCCAGCTCCCCCGTAGGGGGCAGTTACGAGCAGTACTTC. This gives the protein CASSPVGGSYEQYF.